The next 22 T cell receptor beta chains were all read from a single sample in a study of T cell responses to AZD1222 COVID-19 vaccine listed by TCRdb under 2021. The method was the immunoSEQ multiplex PCR assay. Sourced from immuneACCESS, this table was stored by TCRdb with only in-frame sequences that have V and J called. A share of the clones is absent; for the studies checked, an unresolved V gene accounts for under half, and the remainder has no known explanation. The sample table holds more than 95,000 clones, of which less than 95% were seen once. The top ten constitute 6% to 9% of the sample. Read against the paper, the sample's time point label means: baseline before first vaccination. The sequencing here drew on peripheral blood, taken on day 0 of AZD1222 vaccination. These receptors all come from an adult in good health.

The chain links TRBV28 to TRBJ2-7, with a weak D call TRBD1 (5 bases). V was clipped by 2 bases and J by 3 bases, with 11 bases between them. Germline CDR1 reads MDHEN; CDR2 reads SYDVKM. This CDR3 spans 14 amino acids. The CDR3 reads CASSLEGHYYEQYF. The CDR3 DNA follows: TGTGCCAGCAGTTTAGAAGGACATTACTACGAGCAGTACTTC.

The rearrangement uses TRBV28 and TRBJ1-5; no clear D. The ends were cut back, 3 bases at V and 5 bases at J, with 8 bases in the middle. From germline, CDR1 is MDHEN and CDR2 SYDVKM. This CDR3 has 13 amino acids. The CDR3 sequence is CASSLSTYQPQHF. The DNA of the CDR3 is TGTGCCAGCAGTTTGAGTACATATCAGCCCCAGCATTTT.

The chain links TRBV5-1 to TRBJ1-2; 8 bases are a match to TRBD1. The CDR3 runs to 13 residues. The germline CDR1 and CDR2 sequences are SGHRS and YFSETQ. The ends lost 3 bases at V and 8 bases at J; junction bases unmatched: 6. The CDR3, as DNA: TGCGCCAGCAGCTACCAGGGGGCTGAAGGCTACACCTTC. Amino acid sequence: CASSYQGAEGYTF. The variable domain in full, with the rest retrieved from reference TRBV5-1 and TRBJ1-2, is KAGVTQTPRYLIKTRGQQVTLSCSPISGHRSVSWYQQTPGQGLQFLFEYFSETQRNKGNFPGRFSGRQFSNSRSEMNVSTLELGDSALYLCASSYQGAEGYTFGSGTRLTVV.

The rearrangement links TRBV5-1 to TRBJ2-7; 7 bases map to TRBD2. Germline lookup yields CDR1 SGHRS and CDR2 YFSETQ. V gave up 1 base and J gave up 3 bases; unmatched junction bases: 1. This CDR3 comprises 13 residues. CDR3 sequence (DNA): TGCGCCAGCAGCTTGTGGGAGGGCTACGAGCAGTACTTC. Its protein is CASSLWEGYEQYF.

The CDR3 here is CASSTGSTEAFF. Written as DNA, the CDR3 is TGTGCCAGCAGTACAGGGAGCACTGAAGCTTTCTTT. This chain joins TRBV28 and TRBJ1-1, with D possibly TRBD1 on 6 matching bases. The CDR3 runs 12 residues. Germline CDR1 and CDR2: MDHEN and SYDVKM. The V end was cut by 5 bases, the J end by 4 bases, with 8 bases between.

This clone occurred once. This chain uses TRBV5-4 with TRBJ2-2; TRBD2 matches 7 bases. The CDR3 extends over 17 amino acids. Germline assignment: CDR1 SGHNT and CDR2 YYREEE (reference sequence). V lost 4 bases, J lost 4 bases, and 13 bases stayed unmatched. The CDR3 loop reads CASSPESSGAGTGELFF. DNA for the CDR3: TGTGCCAGCAGCCCGGAGTCTAGCGGTGCGGGCACCGGGGAGCTGTTTTTT.

V is TRBV9 and J is TRBJ2-3; 8 bases align to TRBD2. The V segment lost 3 bases and the J segment 3 bases; nucleotides outside the gene matches: 6. Per germline, CDR1 SGDLS and CDR2 YYNGEE. CDR3 length equals 15 residues. The CDR3 is CASSAGTRETDTQYF. The CDR3 DNA reads as TGTGCCAGCAGCGCCGGGACTAGAGAGACAGATACGCAGTATTTT.

This clone showed up just a few times. The CDR3 region has the DNA TGTGCCAGCAGTTTCTTAGGACGGAGGAGCAATCAGCCCCAGCATTTT. Translation: CASSFLGRRSNQPQHF. V is TRBV28 and J is TRBJ1-5; D not certain. The V gene's germline CDR1 is MDHEN and CDR2 SYDVKM. V was pared by 3 bases and J by 1 base, with 13 bases between. This CDR3 is built from 16 residues.

The V and J genes are TRBV6-5 and TRBJ2-7; 8 bases map to TRBD1. This CDR3 has 15 amino acids. The J segment lost 5 bases and the V segment lost 2 bases, leaving 8 bases of the junction unmatched. Germline V gives CDR1 MNHEY, CDR2 SVGAGI. CDR3 loop: CASSYTGQGLDEQYF. The CDR3 nucleotides are TGTGCCAGCAGTTACACAGGACAGGGCTTGGACGAGCAGTACTTC.

The rearrangement joins TRBV19 to TRBJ2-6, with D perhaps TRBD2 (6 bases). V lost 5 bases and J lost 0, with 8 bases in between. This CDR3 has 15 amino acids. CDR1 LNHDA and CDR2 SQIVND come from the germline V gene (reference sequence). The CDR3 sequence is CASSAGYSGANVLTF. DNA of the CDR3: TGTGCCAGTAGTGCGGGGTACTCTGGGGCCAACGTCCTGACTTTC.

The chain has TRBV19 and TRBJ2-1, with D perhaps assigned TRBD1 or TRBD2 (5 bases each). The germline V gene encodes CDR1 LNHDA and CDR2 SQIVND (reference sequence). This CDR3 spans 14 amino acids. Trimming pared 3 bases from V and 10 bases from J, leaving 16 bases between. The CDR3 coding sequence is TGTGCCAGTAGTATCCCTGGACTGGGGGACGAGCAGTTCTTC. Translation gives CASSIPGLGDEQFF.

This sequence joins TRBV28 and TRBJ2-2; D is perhaps TRBD1 (5 bases). The germline V and J ends were trimmed by 3 bases and 3 bases, with 11 bases remaining between them. The CDR3 consists of 15 residues. CDR1 is MDHEN, CDR2 SYDVKM, per germline. CDR3 sequence (DNA): TGTGCCAGCAGTTTCAGGGCGCGTGACACCGGGGAGCTGTTTTTT. It translates to CASSFRARDTGELFF. The full variable domain, its missing parts supplied by reference TRBV28 and TRBJ2-2, is DVKVTQSSRYLVKRTGEKVFLECVQDMDHENMFWYRQDPGLGLRLIYFSYDVKMKEKGDIPEGYSVSREKKERFSLILESASTNQTSMYLCASSFRARDTGELFFGEGSRLTVL.

The chain has TRBV6-5 and TRBJ2-5; tentative D call: TRBD1 (5 bases). The CDR3 extends over 15 amino acids. Germline-derived CDR1 and CDR2 are MNHEY and SVGAGI. The V end lost 5 bases, the J end lost 4 bases, and 17 bases lay between the germline ends. CDR3 sequence reads: CASSQGGLRGETQYF. Here the CDR3 DNA reads TGTGCCAGCAGTCAGGGTGGCTTAAGAGGAGAGACCCAGTACTTC.

This clone was counted a few times. This chain links TRBV19 with TRBJ1-1; 8 bases agree with TRBD1. Germline trimming cut 8 bases from V and 4 bases from J; bases unmatched to any gene: 9. In germline, CDR1 is LNHDA, CDR2 SQIVND (reference sequence). This CDR3 is built from 14 residues. CDR3 in amino acids: CASDRQGRGTEAFF. As DNA, the CDR3 is TGTGCCAGTGACCGACAGGGGAGGGGCACTGAAGCTTTCTTT.

The chain uses TRBV6-8 and TRBJ2-2; tentative D call: TRBD2 (5 bases). This CDR3 has 16 residues. CDR1 MNHGY and CDR2 SAAAGT come from the germline V gene. Trimming removed 2 bases at V and 3 bases at J, with 13 bases between. The CDR3 DNA follows: TGTGCCAGCAGTTACAGTTTGAGGGTGGACACCGGGGAGCTGTTTTTT. Residues: CASSYSLRVDTGELFF.

The chain couples TRBV5-7 to TRBJ2-7, with 8 bases identical to TRBD1. TRBV5-7 is an ORF, and what it does is uncertain. V shed 0 bases and J 6 bases; nucleotides not matched to a gene: 11. The CDR3 has 16 amino acids. CDR3 coding DNA: TGTGCCAGCAGCTTGGGATTGGTAGCGCAGGGGGCCGAGCAGTACTTC. Amino acid sequence: CASSLGLVAQGAEQYF.

This clone was picked up one time. The chain couples TRBV5-1 to TRBJ2-6; D gene unclear. Germline V gene lookup returns CDR1 SGHRS and CDR2 YFSETQ. Trimming removed 4 bases at V and 0 bases at J, with 5 bases between. The CDR3 sequence is 14 residues long. This CDR3 is CASSVDSGANVLTF. DNA of the CDR3: TGCGCCAGCAGCGTGGACTCTGGGGCCAACGTCCTGACTTTC.

The genes are TRBV28 and TRBJ2-3; D not resolved. Trimming removed 6 bases from V and 2 bases from J, with 9 bases in between. The germline gives CDR1 MDHEN, CDR2 SYDVKM. This CDR3 spans 13 amino acids. The chain's CDR3 is CASRSSTTDTQYF. The CDR3 nucleotides are TGTGCCAGCAGGTCTTCGACCACAGATACGCAGTATTTT.

The genes are TRBV28 and TRBJ1-2, with 8 bases matching TRBD1. J gave up 4 bases and V 8 bases, and 18 bases lay outside the gene matches. Per the germline V gene, CDR1 is MDHEN and CDR2 is SYDVKM. The CDR3 contains 17 residues. The CDR3 sequence is CASEGTGRFNRGYGYTF. The CDR3 bases are TGTGCCAGCGAAGGGACAGGACGGTTCAATCGGGGCTATGGCTACACCTTC.

J is TRBJ2-1 and V is TRBV7-3, with 8 nucleotides matching TRBD1. CDR3 length: 17 residues. V dropped 1 base and J dropped 5; count of bases not matched to a gene: 10. Germline CDR1 and CDR2: SGHTA and FQGTGA. The CDR3 DNA reads as TGTGCCAGCAGCTTAAGTGACAGGGGTGTTAGAGACAATGAGCAGTTCTTC. Its translation: CASSLSDRGVRDNEQFF. The variable domain in full, completed from reference TRBV7-3 and TRBJ2-1, reads GAGVSQTPSNKVTEKGKYVELRCDPISGHTALYWYRQSLGQGPEFLIYFQGTGAADDSGLPNDRFFAVRPEGSVSTLKIQRTERGDSAVYLCASSLSDRGVRDNEQFFGPGTRLTVL.

The gene calls are TRBV15 and TRBJ2-7, with 7 bases identical to TRBD2. V was pared by 5 bases and J by 6 bases, with 16 bases of the junction left unmatched. The germline CDR1 and CDR2 sequences are LNHNV and YYDKDF (reference sequence). This CDR3 contains 16 residues. CDR3 protein: CATSSVIAGGGGEQYF. CDR3 nucleotides: TGTGCCACCAGCTCAGTGATAGCGGGTGGCGGGGGCGAGCAGTACTTC.

The V and J genes are TRBV2 and TRBJ2-7; D not certain. The CDR3 is made up of 10 amino acids. V was trimmed by 6 bases and J by 4 bases, leaving 4 bases between them. CDR1 is SNHLY, CDR2 FYNNEI, per germline. The CDR3 sequence: CASRGYEQYF. The CDR3 DNA sequence: TGTGCCAGCAGGGGGTACGAGCAGTACTTC.